This T cell receptor beta chain was observed in a study of shared clonotypes between healthy human individuals. The V gene lost 0 bases and the J gene lost 5 bases, with 9 bases spanning the gap. This CDR3 has 13 residues. The germline CDR1 and CDR2 sequences are SGHDT and YYEEEE. Naive CD8 cells lacked CD45RO and underwent positive selection for CCR7, leaving out terminally differentiated effector memory CD45RA+ cells. Study-wide points: The sharing of 4.5% to 5% of naive CD4 clonotypes was seen across a handful of donors.

Sequencing used immunoSEQ multiplex PCR; TCRdb keeps in-frame clones, though not all of them. The table lists hundreds of thousands of clones, about 96% of them singletons. Comments on this clone: Its antigen is unknown.

The material sequenced was naive CD8+ T cells sorted from blood. The chain couples TRBV5-6 to TRBJ2-7, with D perhaps matching TRBD1 (5 bases). The receptor was isolated from a woman between 25 and 40 years old in good health. CDR3 coding DNA: TGTGCCAGCAGCTTGGGCAGGGTTAACGAGCAGTACTTC. Protein sequence: CASSLGRVNEQYF.